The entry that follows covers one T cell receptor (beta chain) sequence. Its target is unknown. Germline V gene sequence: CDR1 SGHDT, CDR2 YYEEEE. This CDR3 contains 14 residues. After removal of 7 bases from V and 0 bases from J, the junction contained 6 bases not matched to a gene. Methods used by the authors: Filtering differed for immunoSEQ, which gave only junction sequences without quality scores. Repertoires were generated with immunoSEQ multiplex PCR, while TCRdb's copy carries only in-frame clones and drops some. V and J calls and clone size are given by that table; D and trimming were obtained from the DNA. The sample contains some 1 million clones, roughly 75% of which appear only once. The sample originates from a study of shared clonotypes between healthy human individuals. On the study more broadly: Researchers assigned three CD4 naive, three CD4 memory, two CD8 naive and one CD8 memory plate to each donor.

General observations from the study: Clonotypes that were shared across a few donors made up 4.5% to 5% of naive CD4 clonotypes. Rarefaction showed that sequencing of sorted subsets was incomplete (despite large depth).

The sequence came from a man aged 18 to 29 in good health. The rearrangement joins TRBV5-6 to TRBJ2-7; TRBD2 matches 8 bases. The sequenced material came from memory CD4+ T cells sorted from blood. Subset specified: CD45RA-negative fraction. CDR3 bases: TGTGCCAGCCTCCGCGCGGGGGGCTCCTACGAGCAGTACTTC. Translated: CASLRAGGSYEQYF.